The source of this T cell receptor beta chain is a study of beta chain features in type 1 diabetes. The entirety of the isolated RNA underwent reverse transcription, so expressed TCRB transcripts were sequenced. Repertoires were generated with immunoSEQ multiplex PCR, while TCRdb's copy carries only in-frame clones and drops some. The repertoire includes almost 350,000 clones, 7.5% to 9% of them detected once, and approximately 0.47% sits in the top ten. This clone was counted between two and nine times. Antigen: not known. Whole-study results and caveats: Unsettled here was the matter of whether HLA type influences TCRB rearrangement. An over-representation of cells with high TCR expression could result from cDNA sequencing.

This clonotype was obtained from a woman under 30 in good health. Sample: central memory CD4+ T cells from blood.

The CDR3 DNA is TGTGCCATCAGCGTACGCGCCCCCGGTGGCGTCAATGAGCAGTTCTTC. Protein product: CAISVRAPGGVNEQFF. The chain employs TRBV10-3 and TRBJ2-1; D call uncertain. CDR1 ENHRY and CDR2 SYGVKD come from the germline V gene. This CDR3 comprises 16 residues. V lost 6 bases and J 6 bases, leaving 21 bases between the germline ends.